This entry is about one T cell receptor beta chain. Its target is not known. The same CDR3 arises from other DNA sequences in this sample as well. These data are taken from a study of cytomegalovirus exposure and HLA in healthy donors. Study observations and caveats: The authors later found HLA-associated TCR beta chains more clonally expanded than equally common others. The CMV antigen specificity of a few CMV-associated chains was confirmed through in vitro analysis. The likely explanation for a cluster of highly shared sequence variants was sequencing artifact.

PCR employed 60 Vbeta and 13 Jbeta primers. The method was immunoSEQ multiplex PCR; TCRdb's version includes in-frame clones alone and lacks a portion of them. The sample includes some 130,000 clones, about 61% of them seen just once. Trimming pared 0 bases from V and 0 bases from J, leaving 6 bases between. Germline V gives CDR1 SGHDT, CDR2 YYEEEE. CDR3 size: 15 residues. The J gene is TRBJ2-2, the V gene TRBV5-6; D not certain. The TCR originated in a woman in her forties in good health and CMV-seronegative. Sequencing was done on a sample of PBMCs. This CDR3 is CASSLGGTNTGELFF. The CDR3 DNA sequence: TGTGCCAGCAGCTTGGGAGGTACGAACACCGGGGAGCTGTTTTTT.